A selection of T cell receptor beta chains follows, all from one sample in a study of PD-1 blockade in classical Hodgkin lymphoma. Clones were sequenced by immunoSEQ multiplex PCR, and TCRdb holds only the in-frame ones, with some missing. Of roughly 70,000 clones in the sample, more than 85% are singletons; the top ten hold approximately 2.5%. The sequencing sample was made of peripheral blood mononuclear cells (PBMCs). The source is a human donor with classical Hodgkin lymphoma. Both conserved end residues are part of each CDR3. A D gene is named only where the DNA matches it firmly. The size of a clone is reported for some rows only, either as once, few or many, or as a class for expanded clones.

D gene: TRBD1
clone size: -
J gene: TRBJ2-2
V gene: TRBV5-1
CDR3 DNA: TGCGCCAGCAGCTTACAGGGGAACGGGGAGCTGTTTTTT
CDR3 protein: CASSLQGNGELFF

D gene: -
clone size: -
J gene: TRBJ1-1
V gene: TRBV18
CDR3 DNA: TGTGCCAGCTCACCAACCTTGGGGGTTACTGAAGCTTTCTTT
CDR3 protein: CASSPTLGVTEAFF

D gene: -
clone size: -
J gene: TRBJ1-1
V gene: TRBV28
CDR3 DNA: TGTGCCAGCAGTTTATCTATCGGAAATCAAGCTTTCTTT
CDR3 protein: CASSLSIGNQAFF

D gene: TRBD2
clone size: -
J gene: TRBJ2-5
V gene: TRBV7-9
CDR3 DNA: TGTGCCAGCAGCTTGACTAGCGGATACCAAGAGACCCAGTACTTC
CDR3 protein: CASSLTSGYQETQYF

D gene: -
clone size: -
J gene: TRBJ2-4
V gene: TRBV6-1
CDR3 DNA: TGTGCCAGCAGTGAAGGTGCTTTCACCAGGGACATTCAGTACTTC
CDR3 protein: CASSEGAFTRDIQYF

D gene: TRBD1
clone size: -
J gene: TRBJ2-7
V gene: TRBV27
CDR3 DNA: TGTGCCAGCAGCAACTACCAGGGACAGGCTAGTTACGAGCAGTACTTC
CDR3 protein: CASSNYQGQASYEQYF

D gene: TRBD1
clone size: -
J gene: TRBJ2-3
V gene: TRBV30
CDR3 DNA: TGTGCCTGGAGTGTGACAGGGGGCAGGGGAGATACGCAGTATTTT
CDR3 protein: CAWSVTGGRGDTQYF

D gene: TRBD2
clone size: -
J gene: TRBJ2-1
V gene: TRBV10-3
CDR3 DNA: TGTGCCGCTGGACTAGCGGGGGAGTTCAATGAGCAGTTCTTC
CDR3 protein: CAAGLAGEFNEQFF

D gene: TRBD1
clone size: once
J gene: TRBJ2-7
V gene: TRBV2
CDR3 DNA: TGTGCCAGCCGCATAGGACAGGCCTCTTCGCAGTACTTC
CDR3 protein: CASRIGQASSQYF

D gene: -
clone size: once
J gene: TRBJ1-3
V gene: TRBV7-9
CDR3 DNA: TGTGCCAGCAGCTTAATACGGGGGCGATCCGGAAACACCATATATTTT
CDR3 protein: CASSLIRGRSGNTIYF

D gene: -
clone size: once
J gene: TRBJ1-2
V gene: TRBV28
CDR3 DNA: TGTGCCAGCAGTTTGTGGTTCTATGGCTACACCTTC
CDR3 protein: CASSLWFYGYTF

D gene: -
clone size: -
J gene: TRBJ2-3
V gene: TRBV7-2
CDR3 DNA: TGTGCCAGCAGCTTAGTAGGGTGGACGCAGTATTTT
CDR3 protein: CASSLVGWTQYF

D gene: TRBD1
clone size: -
J gene: TRBJ2-2
V gene: TRBV6-5
CDR3 DNA: TGTGCCAGCAGACGGGGACAGGGTATAGCCGGGGAGCTGTTTTTT
CDR3 protein: CASRRGQGIAGELFF

D gene: -
clone size: -
J gene: TRBJ2-7
V gene: TRBV19
CDR3 DNA: TGTGCCAGTAGTATTCAGGGAAACTACGAGCAGTACTTC
CDR3 protein: CASSIQGNYEQYF

D gene: -
clone size: -
J gene: TRBJ2-7
V gene: TRBV28
CDR3 DNA: TGTGCCAGCAGTTCTCACCACTGGCGGACGACATACGAGCAGTACTTC
CDR3 protein: CASSSHHWRTTYEQYF

D gene: -
clone size: -
J gene: TRBJ2-2
V gene: TRBV29-1
CDR3 DNA: TGCAGCGCAAGACAGGACACCGGGGAGCTGTTTTTT
CDR3 protein: CSARQDTGELFF

D gene: TRBD2
clone size: -
J gene: TRBJ2-2
V gene: TRBV7-2
CDR3 DNA: TGTGCCAGCAGCTTCTCTAGCGGTTTATCCGGGGAGCTGTTTTTT
CDR3 protein: CASSFSSGLSGELFF

D gene: -
clone size: once
J gene: TRBJ2-5
V gene: TRBV7-2
CDR3 DNA: TGTGCCAGCAGGCCCCGAGGGCCAAGTTCCCAGTACTTC
CDR3 protein: CASRPRGPSSQYF

D gene: TRBD1
clone size: -
J gene: TRBJ1-6
V gene: TRBV19
CDR3 DNA: TGTGCCAGTAGGCGTGCCGGGACAGGAGACTCACCCCTCCACTTT
CDR3 protein: CASRRAGTGDSPLHF

D gene: -
clone size: -
J gene: TRBJ2-7
V gene: TRBV2
CDR3 DNA: TGTGCCAGCAGATTCCGGGACACAGGCGTCGAGCAGTACTTC
CDR3 protein: CASRFRDTGVEQYF

D gene: -
clone size: -
J gene: TRBJ1-2
V gene: TRBV6-4
CDR3 DNA: TGTGCCAGCAGTGACCGCCCCGGGCAGAACTATGGCTACACCTTC
CDR3 protein: CASSDRPGQNYGYTF

D gene: -
clone size: -
J gene: TRBJ2-6
V gene: TRBV28
CDR3 DNA: TGTGCCAGCAGTCTGGGAGGTGGGGCCAACGTCCTGACTTTC
CDR3 protein: CASSLGGGANVLTF

D gene: -
clone size: -
J gene: TRBJ1-5
V gene: TRBV9
CDR3 DNA: TGTGCCAGCAGCGTAGAGGGAACCTATCAGCCCCAGCATTTT
CDR3 protein: CASSVEGTYQPQHF

D gene: TRBD2
clone size: -
J gene: TRBJ2-7
V gene: TRBV7-9
CDR3 DNA: TGTGCCAGCAGCTCCCTACCGGGACTAGGTGGCTACGAGCAGTACTTC
CDR3 protein: CASSSLPGLGGYEQYF

D gene: -
clone size: -
J gene: TRBJ2-1
V gene: TRBV7-8
CDR3 DNA: TGTGCCAGCAGCTCCTCCCCCCCGTACAATGAGCAGTTCTTC
CDR3 protein: CASSSSPPYNEQFF

D gene: -
clone size: -
J gene: TRBJ1-1
V gene: TRBV19
CDR3 DNA: TGTGCCAGTAGTATGGGTGGGTCCATGAACACTGAAGCTTTCTTT
CDR3 protein: CASSMGGSMNTEAFF

D gene: -
clone size: -
J gene: TRBJ1-1
V gene: TRBV5-4
CDR3 DNA: TGTGCCAGCAGCTTGGGGGGCGCGGGGAACACTGAAGCTTTCTTT
CDR3 protein: CASSLGGAGNTEAFF

D gene: -
clone size: -
J gene: TRBJ1-2
V gene: TRBV19
CDR3 DNA: TGTGCCAGTAGTACGGCAGCAGGAGGAGACTATGGCTACACCTTC
CDR3 protein: CASSTAAGGDYGYTF

D gene: -
clone size: -
J gene: TRBJ1-2
V gene: TRBV5-6
CDR3 DNA: TGTGCCAGCAGCTTCCGGGGTAACTATGGCTACACCTTC
CDR3 protein: CASSFRGNYGYTF

D gene: -
clone size: -
J gene: TRBJ2-4
V gene: TRBV11-2
CDR3 DNA: TGTGCCAGCAGCTTATCCCCCCCGACAGTCCTAGCCAAAAACATTCAGTACTTC
CDR3 protein: CASSLSPPTVLAKNIQYF

D gene: TRBD1
clone size: -
J gene: TRBJ2-4
V gene: TRBV4-3
CDR3 DNA: TGCGCCAGCAGCCAGGACAGGGGAGGGGTGGGAGCCAAAAACATTCAGTACTTC
CDR3 protein: CASSQDRGGVGAKNIQYF

D gene: -
clone size: -
J gene: TRBJ1-2
V gene: TRBV13
CDR3 DNA: TGTGCCAGCAGCTTGGGGGGAAAGCCTAACTATGGCTACACCTTC
CDR3 protein: CASSLGGKPNYGYTF

D gene: -
clone size: -
J gene: TRBJ1-6
V gene: TRBV5-1
CDR3 DNA: TGCGCCTCTTCCGGACAAAATTCACCCCTCCACTTT
CDR3 protein: CASSGQNSPLHF

D gene: -
clone size: -
J gene: TRBJ1-1
V gene: TRBV5-4
CDR3 DNA: TGTGCCAGCAAACAGGGTGTGAACACTGAAGCTTTCTTT
CDR3 protein: CASKQGVNTEAFF

D gene: TRBD2
clone size: -
J gene: TRBJ2-5
V gene: TRBV7-2
CDR3 DNA: TGTGCCAGCAGACTAGCGGGAGCAGAGACCCAGTACTTC
CDR3 protein: CASRLAGAETQYF

D gene: TRBD1
clone size: -
J gene: TRBJ2-7
V gene: TRBV6-1
CDR3 DNA: TGTGCCAGCAGTGATCCCGGGACAGGGGTCGAGCAGTACTTC
CDR3 protein: CASSDPGTGVEQYF

D gene: TRBD2
clone size: -
J gene: TRBJ2-2
V gene: TRBV7-7
CDR3 DNA: TGTGCCAGCAGCTTACTAGCGGGAGGTCCCGGGGAGCTGTTTTTT
CDR3 protein: CASSLLAGGPGELFF

D gene: -
clone size: -
J gene: TRBJ2-1
V gene: TRBV9
CDR3 DNA: TGTGCCAGCAACTCCCAAGCGGCGAATGAGCAGTTCTTC
CDR3 protein: CASNSQAANEQFF

D gene: -
clone size: -
J gene: TRBJ2-1
V gene: TRBV4-1
CDR3 DNA: TGCGCCAGCAGCCAAATAGACCTAGTCGCCTACAATGAGCAGTTCTTC
CDR3 protein: CASSQIDLVAYNEQFF

D gene: -
clone size: -
J gene: TRBJ1-4
V gene: TRBV5-1
CDR3 DNA: TGCGCCAGCAGCTTGGGACAGCATAATGAAAAACTGTTTTTT
CDR3 protein: CASSLGQHNEKLFF

D gene: TRBD2
clone size: -
J gene: TRBJ2-1
V gene: TRBV5-1
CDR3 DNA: TGCGCCAGCAGCCTAGGGACTAGCGGGGTTTACAATGAGCAGTTCTTC
CDR3 protein: CASSLGTSGVYNEQFF

D gene: TRBD1
clone size: -
J gene: TRBJ2-7
V gene: TRBV18
CDR3 DNA: TGTGCCAGCTCACCATCCCCGACAGGGACGTACGAGCAGTACTTC
CDR3 protein: CASSPSPTGTYEQYF

D gene: -
clone size: -
J gene: TRBJ2-1
V gene: TRBV25-1
CDR3 DNA: TGTGCCAGCAGTGAATGGGCAGGCGGTTCATACAATGAGCAGTTCTTC
CDR3 protein: CASSEWAGGSYNEQFF

D gene: TRBD1
clone size: few
J gene: TRBJ2-6
V gene: TRBV7-9
CDR3 DNA: TGTGCCAGCAGCCCTAGGGGGCTGCGCGGGGCCAACGTCCTGACTTTC
CDR3 protein: CASSPRGLRGANVLTF

D gene: -
clone size: -
J gene: TRBJ1-3
V gene: TRBV15
CDR3 DNA: TGTGCCACCAGCAGAAGGGAAAGCTCTGGAAACACCATATATTTT
CDR3 protein: CATSRRESSGNTIYF

D gene: TRBD2
clone size: once
J gene: TRBJ2-5
V gene: TRBV9
CDR3 DNA: TGTGCCAGCAGCGCAGGACTAGCGGGAGGGCCTCAAGAGACCCAGTACTTC
CDR3 protein: CASSAGLAGGPQETQYF

D gene: TRBD2
clone size: -
J gene: TRBJ2-2
V gene: TRBV7-2
CDR3 DNA: TGTGCCAGCAGCTTAGTTGGGACTAACACGAACACCGGGGAGCTGTTTTTT
CDR3 protein: CASSLVGTNTNTGELFF

D gene: TRBD1
clone size: -
J gene: TRBJ1-2
V gene: TRBV5-1
CDR3 DNA: TGCGCCAGCAGCTTTGCGGGAGACAGGGTCAATGGCTACACCTTC
CDR3 protein: CASSFAGDRVNGYTF

D gene: -
clone size: -
J gene: TRBJ2-7
V gene: TRBV6-7
CDR3 DNA: TGTGCCAGCAGTTACCCCCCCTTTACGGGGCAGTACTTC
CDR3 protein: CASSYPPFTGQYF

D gene: -
clone size: -
J gene: TRBJ2-2
V gene: TRBV29-1
CDR3 DNA: TGCAGCGCTTGGACAGCGAACACCGGGGAGCTGTTTTTT
CDR3 protein: CSAWTANTGELFF

D gene: -
clone size: -
J gene: TRBJ2-2
V gene: TRBV11-1
CDR3 DNA: TGTGCCAGCAGCTTAGTGCGGGACACCGGGGAGCTGTTTTTT
CDR3 protein: CASSLVRDTGELFF

D gene: -
clone size: -
J gene: TRBJ1-2
V gene: TRBV7-9
CDR3 DNA: TGTGCCAGCAGCTCCAAGGGGGGCGGATCGGGTGGCTACACCTTC
CDR3 protein: CASSSKGGGSGGYTF

D gene: -
clone size: -
J gene: TRBJ1-1
V gene: TRBV5-4
CDR3 DNA: TGTGCCAGCAGCAACTCAGGGACCTTGAACACTGAAGCTTTCTTT
CDR3 protein: CASSNSGTLNTEAFF

D gene: TRBD2
clone size: once
J gene: TRBJ2-5
V gene: TRBV4-1
CDR3 DNA: TGCGCCAGCAGCCGCACGCCCTTAGCGGGATCACAAGAGACCCAGTACTTC
CDR3 protein: CASSRTPLAGSQETQYF